The entry below gives a single TCR beta chain sequence along with its context. Its target antigen remains unknown. It has no much larger one-base neighbor in the sample; base qualities were not kept. The source of the sample is a study of blood T cell repertoires in COVID-19 (dated by TCRdb to 2018 to 2021). About the full investigation: Samples covering the acute and convalescent phases of COVID-19 were provided by collaborators in the United States, Italy and Spain. The prospective study material was composed of cDNA or gDNA derived from T cells, B-cell-depleted T cells, or PBMCs. The repertoires were released in a freely available public database intended as a resource for research on the immune response to SARS-CoV-2. Nearly every sample came with metadata listing a de-identified subject ID, COVID-19 status, age in years and sex. Where available, HLA class I and class II types were taken from metadata supplied by the sample provider and were not determined by assay-based typing. The dataset comprised deeply sampled blood TCRbeta repertoires from subjects exposed to, actively infected with, or recovered from COVID-19. The samples were drawn from the first 160 participants of the ongoing ImmuneRACE study and from 950 to 1,500 subjects provided by 6 global collaborators.

Paper-wide results and their limitations: The amount of clinical and demographic metadata varied by source and participant and was provided uncurated.

Each collaborating institution followed its own protocols to collect whole blood in K2EDTA tubes. Collaborator samples were shipped for TCRbeta analysis as frozen whole blood, isolated PBMCs, or DNA extracted from either sample type. TCRbeta CDR3 regions were amplified from genomic DNA by means of the immunoSEQ Assay, a bias-controlled multiplex PCR. On the authors' methods: The number of nucleated cells in each sample was estimated by amplification of reference gene primers within the assay. Sequence reads were collapsed and filtered to measure the absolute abundance of every unique TCRbeta CDR3 rearrangement. For each sample, productive Simpson clonality was calculated as the square root of Simpson's diversity index across productive rearrangements. Here the immuneACCESS table is served through TCRdb, limited to in-frame sequences with V and J called. Missing clones are a known gap in these copies; in checked studies unresolved V genes cover under half, and the rest lacks a known reason. V, J and clone size are those of that table, while D and trimming were read from the DNA. The sample table lists about 150,000 clones, roughly 80% of them with a count of one. The ten largest clones represent about 9% of the sample.

The source of this sequence is a man aged 45 to 65 with active or convalescent COVID-19. The sequencing input was peripheral blood.

The CDR3 corresponds to CASSFRTGGFLGYTF. The nucleotide sequence reads TGTGCCAGCAGTTTTCGGACAGGGGGGTTCCTTGGCTACACCTTC. Rearrangement joined TRBV6-5 to TRBJ1-2; TRBD1 aligns with 10 central bases. Including cysteine and phenylalanine, the CDR3 has 15 amino acids. The retained sequence is limited to the CDR3, 45 bases, with the frame set at the first base. Trimmed from V: 4 bases; trimmed from J: 7 bases; junction bases lacking a gene match: 9. CDR1 MNHEY and CDR2 SVGAGI were looked up in the germline V gene.